This passage covers 17 T cell receptor beta chains from one sample sequenced in a study of blood T cell repertoires in COVID-19. Method: immunoSEQ multiplex PCR; TCRdb's copy keeps in-frame clones and lacks some. The sample shows 270,000 or so clones, about 88% of them seen only once. Input material: peripheral blood. These TCRs come from a woman in her 40s who had recovered from COVID-19.

This clone was detected once. CDR3 coding DNA: TGTGCCAGCAGCTCGGGCGGGTACAGTGGAGGAGAGACCCAGTACTTC. It translates to CASSSGGYSGGETQYF. V and J are TRBV5-4 and TRBJ2-5, with D possibly being TRBD2 (5 bases). The CDR3 totals 16 residues. Germline V gene lookup returns CDR1 SGHNT and CDR2 YYREEE (reference sequence). With 3 bases removed from V and 4 bases from J, the gap between germline ends came to 19 bases.

This chain connects TRBV6-5 to TRBJ2-3, with D unresolved. V shed 6 bases and J shed 2 bases, with 3 bases lying between them. This CDR3 has 11 residues. Germline V gene data show CDR1 as MNHEY and CDR2 as SVGAGI. This chain's CDR3 is CASSHTDTQYF. The CDR3 region has the DNA TGTGCCAGCAGCCACACAGATACGCAGTATTTT.

This chain connects TRBV11-2 to TRBJ1-6, with no clear D. CDR1 and CDR2 from the germline V gene are SGHAT and FQNNGV. The CDR3 length is 15 residues. V was cut by 7 bases and J by 10 bases, with 20 bases left in between. CDR3 amino acids: CASTPDPGNRSPLHF. The CDR3 nucleotides read TGTGCCAGCACCCCTGACCCGGGGAATAGGTCACCCCTCCACTTT.

The chain is built from TRBV2 and TRBJ1-2; 10 nucleotides line up with TRBD1. Germline V gene lookup returns CDR1 SNHLY and CDR2 FYNNEI. This CDR3 has 16 residues. V was pared by 1 base and J by 8 bases, with 10 bases of the junction left unmatched. CDR3 amino acids: CASSEGTGGFGIGYTF. The CDR3, as DNA: TGTGCCAGCAGTGAAGGGACAGGGGGTTTTGGTATCGGCTACACCTTC.

This chain uses TRBV6-5 with TRBJ1-6; 8 bases map to TRBD1. Trimming removed 2 bases from V and 8 bases from J; junction bases left unmatched: 5. Germline V gene lookup returns CDR1 MNHEY and CDR2 SVGAGI. This CDR3 is built from 15 residues. In DNA, the CDR3 is TGTGCCAGCAGTTACAGATCAGGGGGCCATTCACCCCTCCACTTT. Encoded protein: CASSYRSGGHSPLHF.

The rearrangement joins TRBV27 to TRBJ1-5; D may be TRBD1 (6 bases). There are 13 residues in the CDR3. V lost 8 bases and J lost 7, with 15 bases in between. In germline, CDR1 is MNHEY, CDR2 SMNVEV (reference sequence). The CDR3 bases are TGTGCCAGCTCAAGGGGGGGAAAACAGCCCCAGCATTTT. It is translated as CASSRGGKQPQHF.

This rearrangement joins TRBV5-4 to TRBJ2-6; TRBD2 matches 12 bases. V lost 1 base, J lost 2 bases, and 4 bases stayed unmatched. Germline values: CDR1 SGHNT, CDR2 YYREEE (reference sequence). The CDR3 has 18 residues. CDR3 in DNA: TGTGCCAGCAGCTTGAGACTAGCGGGAGTAACTGGGGCCAACGTCCTGACTTTC. It codes for CASSLRLAGVTGANVLTF.

This chain links TRBV3-1 (or the pseudogene TRBV3-2) with TRBJ2-1, with a possible D match to TRBD2 (6 bases). Germline V gene data show CDR1 as LGHDT and CDR2 as YNNKEL (reference sequence). The CDR3 covers 15 residues. Between the trimmed V and J ends, which lost 4 bases and 4 bases, there was a span of 14 bases. CDR3 sequence reads: CASSLGSGLYNEQFF. CDR3 DNA sequence: TGTGCCAGCAGCCTAGGAAGCGGGCTTTACAATGAGCAGTTCTTC.

The J gene is TRBJ2-5, the V gene TRBV24-1, with D perhaps matching TRBD2 (5 bases). CDR3 length: 16 residues. V was shortened by 1 base and J by 5 bases, with 16 bases between the two germline ends. Germline V gives CDR1 KGHDR, CDR2 SFDVKD. CDR3 amino acids: CATSDLGFGGQETQYF. The DNA of the CDR3 is TGTGCCACCAGTGATTTAGGGTTCGGAGGCCAGGAGACCCAGTACTTC.

The rearrangement uses TRBV24-1 and TRBJ2-7; 12 nucleotides agree with TRBD1. J was trimmed by 4 bases and V by 3 bases; bases with no gene match: 6. From germline, CDR1 is KGHDR and CDR2 SFDVKD. This CDR3 contains 16 residues. CDR3 region: CATSDPWDRGPYEQYV. As DNA, the CDR3 is TGTGCCACCAGTGATCCGTGGGACAGGGGGCCGTACGAGCAGTACGTC.

The chain recombines TRBV6-5 with TRBJ1-1; weak D call: TRBD1 (5 bases). The germline V and J ends were trimmed by 3 bases and 4 bases, with 12 bases remaining between them. The germline gives CDR1 MNHEY, CDR2 SVGAGI. CDR3 length: 14 amino acids. CDR3 in amino acids: CASSYTGEGTEAFF. The CDR3 bases are TGTGCCAGCAGTTATACGGGGGAGGGCACTGAAGCTTTCTTT.

This rearrangement joins TRBV9 to TRBJ2-1; 9 positions agree with TRBD1. This CDR3 has 15 amino acids. Losses at the gene ends were 5 bases for V and 2 bases for J; bases not matched to a gene: 5. Germline-derived CDR1 and CDR2 are SGDLS and YYNGEE. CDR3 sequence: CASSKGQGTYNEQFF. CDR3 nucleotides: TGTGCCAGCAGTAAAGGACAGGGGACCTACAATGAGCAGTTCTTC.

V is TRBV4-1 and J is TRBJ1-5; 9 bases match TRBD1. The CDR3 is 15 amino acids. Germline V gives CDR1 MGHRA, CDR2 YSYEKL. Trimming took 5 bases from V and 6 from J; bases not matched to a gene: 8. CDR3 region: CASSLDRGFAQPQHF. As DNA, the CDR3 is TGCGCCAGCAGCTTAGACAGGGGGTTTGCTCAGCCCCAGCATTTT.

J is TRBJ1-5 and V is TRBV6-2 or TRBV6-3; no reliable D call. Trimming stripped 2 bases from V and 0 bases from J, with 14 bases between. The CDR3 is made up of 17 amino acids. CDR1 and CDR2 from the germline V gene are MNHEY and SVGEGT. DNA for the CDR3: TGTGCCAGCAGTTACACACCACCCAGTTATAGCAATCAGCCCCAGCATTTT. This codes for CASSYTPPSYSNQPQHF.

V usage is TRBV30 and J usage is TRBJ1-1; D gene uncertain. V lost 4 bases to trimming and J lost 1 base, with 13 bases between them. This CDR3 has 14 residues. Germline V gene data show CDR1 as GTSNPN and CDR2 as SVGIG (reference sequence). This chain's CDR3 is CAWNPPGKNTEAFF. For the CDR3, the DNA is TGTGCCTGGAACCCCCCGGGTAAGAACACTGAAGCTTTCTTT.

CDR3 region: CASSHRRYLSGYTF. CDR3 in DNA: TGTGCCAGCAGTCATCGGCGGTACCTAAGCGGCTACACCTTC. This chain uses TRBV25-1 with TRBJ1-2, with D unclear. Trimming stripped 5 bases from V and 8 bases from J, with 18 bases between. This CDR3 contains 14 residues. The germline CDR1 and CDR2 sequences are MGHDK and SYGVNS.

The V gene is TRBV19, the J gene TRBJ1-5; no definite D call. CDR3 length: 13 residues. Germline assignment: CDR1 LNHDA and CDR2 SQIVND (reference sequence). With 7 bases removed from V and 1 base from J, the gap between germline ends came to 8 bases. CDR3 sequence (DNA): TGTGCCAGTATGGCCCAAAGCAATCAGCCCCAGCATTTT. Encoded protein: CASMAQSNQPQHF.